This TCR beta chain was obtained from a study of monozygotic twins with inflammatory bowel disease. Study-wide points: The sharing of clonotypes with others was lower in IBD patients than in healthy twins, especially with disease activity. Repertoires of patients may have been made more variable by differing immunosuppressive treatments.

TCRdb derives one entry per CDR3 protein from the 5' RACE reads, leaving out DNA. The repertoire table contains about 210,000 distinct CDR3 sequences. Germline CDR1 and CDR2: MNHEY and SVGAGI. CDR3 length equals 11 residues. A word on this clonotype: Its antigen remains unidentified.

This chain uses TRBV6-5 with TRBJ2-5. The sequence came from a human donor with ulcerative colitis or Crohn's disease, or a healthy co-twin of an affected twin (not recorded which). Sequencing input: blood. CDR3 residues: CASSYFETQYF.